The subject of this entry is one T cell receptor (beta chain). Between the trimmed V and J ends, which lost 3 bases and 8 bases, there was a span of 16 bases. The length of the CDR3 is 14 residues. Germline CDR1 reads SEHNR; CDR2 reads FQNEAQ (reference sequence). Scientists amplified the TCR beta CDR3 regions from RNA transcripts. A first-round RT-PCR used HTBI primers, followed by a second-round multiplex PCR. A single record per CDR3 protein comes from TCRdb applying MiXCR to the multiplex PCR reads. The sample records 660,000 or so distinct CDR3 sequences, 35% to 45% being singletons. This record belongs to a study of Graves' ophthalmopathy and Graves' hyperthyroidism. Diagnosis relied on clinical symptoms, serum thyroxine, TRAb, thyroid ultrasound and orbital computed tomography.

Sequenced: peripheral blood. This chain links TRBV7-9 with TRBJ1-2; D unresolved. This receptor was identified in an adult man with Graves' ophthalmopathy. The CDR3 DNA follows: TGTGCCAGCAGCTTGACTCAACCGGCTCTCGGCTACACCTTC. Translating gives CASSLTQPALGYTF.